The source of this TCR beta chain is a study of blood T cell repertoires in COVID-19. Study overall: Material from acute and convalescent COVID-19 was sourced from the United States, Italy and Spain. Nucleic acid was either cDNA or gDNA, and it came from T cells, B-cell-depleted T cells, or PBMCs.

In the study's own analysis: Amplification of reference gene primers provided the estimated nucleated cell counts. Profiled with immunoSEQ multiplex PCR; TCRdb holds only in-frame clones, not every one. That table supplies the V and J calls and clone size; D and trimming were determined from the DNA. This sample yields roughly 260,000 clones, of which roughly 87% are seen a single time; 2.5% to 3% belongs to the top ten. The CDR3 contains 14 residues. The V gene's germline CDR1 is MNHEY and CDR2 SVGAGI. V dropped 6 bases and J dropped 8; count of bases not matched to a gene: 11. The material sequenced was PBMCs or T cells enriched from blood (not recorded which). This chain uses TRBV6-5 with TRBJ1-2; 8 bases are shared with TRBD1. This clonotype was sampled from a woman between 25 and 40 years old with acute COVID-19. The CDR3 region has the DNA TGTGCCAGCAGCCAAGCGGGCGGGACAGGCGGCTACACCTTC. Translation: CASSQAGGTGGYTF.